This entry features one TCR beta chain sequence. The sample is drawn from a study of blood T cell repertoires in COVID-19. Across the whole study: Researchers got acute and convalescent COVID-19 samples from the United States, Italy and Spain.

Per the study methods: Estimated nucleated cell counts came from reference gene primer amplification. The method was immunoSEQ multiplex PCR; TCRdb's version includes in-frame clones alone and lacks a portion of them. That table gives V, J and clone size, and the DNA gave D and trimming. The table records 350,000 to 400,000 clones, 89% of them present only once. CDR3 length: 15 residues. The V and J ends lost 9 bases and 0 bases respectively, with 15 bases between them. The germline V gene encodes CDR1 ENHRY and CDR2 SYGVKD. The TCR comes from a woman between 25 and 40 years old with COVID-19, enrolled during active disease. Sequenced: peripheral blood. The chain has TRBV10-3 and TRBJ1-3; weak D call: TRBD1 (5 bases). This CDR3 is CAISGGEASGNTIYF. As DNA, the CDR3 is TGTGCCATATCGGGAGGGGAGGCCTCTGGAAACACCATATATTTT.